This TCR beta chain derives from a study of blood T cell repertoires in COVID-19. Across the whole study: The study drew acute and convalescent COVID-19 samples from the United States, Italy and Spain. The analysed material was cDNA or gDNA that came from T cells, B-cell-depleted T cells, or PBMCs.

Self-reported history from a screening survey and questionnaire set each donor's cohort. Germline-derived CDR1 and CDR2 are MNHEY and SMNVEV (reference sequence). The V end lost 5 bases, the J end lost 0 bases, and 11 bases lay between the germline ends. The CDR3 extends over 14 amino acids. Repertoires were generated with immunoSEQ multiplex PCR, while TCRdb's copy carries only in-frame clones and drops some. In the table there are approximately 450,000 clones, 80% to 90% of which are singletons. Sequencing used PBMCs or T cells enriched from blood (not recorded which). This clonotype originated in a man aged 25-45 years who had recovered from COVID-19. The chain employs TRBV27 and TRBJ2-7, with a possible D match to TRBD2 (6 bases). The CDR3 DNA is TGTGCCAGCAGTGCAGCCGGGGGCTCCTACGAGCAGTACTTC. Protein product: CASSAAGGSYEQYF.